The 30 T cell receptor beta chains below all came from one sample that was sequenced in a study of vaccination and CD4 T cells after COVID-19. Documented treatment: roughly 10-day PBMC culture with coronavirus spike peptide pools or control peptides (ViraFEST assay). Their specific antigens are unknown. The study sequenced cultured CD4+ T cell DNA using the Oncomine TCR Beta short-read assay. MiXCR, run by TCRdb on the PCR reads, gives a single entry per CDR3 protein. The profile shows approximately 16,000 distinct CDR3 sequences, approximately 54% of them singletons. The sequenced material came from CD4+ T cells from blood, cultured in vitro. The source of these receptors is a human donor who had recovered from COVID-19.

The V call is TRBV11-1, the J call TRBJ2-7, with 9 bases lining up with TRBD2. V lost 5 bases to trimming and J lost 2 bases; unmatched junction nucleotides: 7. Germline CDR1 reads SGHAT; CDR2 reads FQDESV (reference sequence). The length of the CDR3 is 15 residues. CDR3 loop: CASSLVAGEAYEQYF. The CDR3 nucleotides read TGTGCCAGCAGCCTTGTAGCGGGAGAGGCCTACGAGCAGTACTTC.

This clonotype was seen only a few times. The rearrangement uses TRBV7-3 and TRBJ1-1, with 9 positions matching TRBD1. The germline V gene encodes CDR1 SGHTA and CDR2 FQGTGA. The ends lost 5 bases at V and 8 bases at J; junction bases unmatched: 3. The CDR3 runs 12 residues. Here the CDR3 reads CASSPGQGEAFF. CDR3 sequence (DNA): TGTGCCAGCAGCCCGGGACAGGGAGAAGCTTTCTTT.

This clonotype was seen only once. The rearrangement joins TRBV6-5 to TRBJ1-1; D uncertain. The germline V gene encodes CDR1 MNHEY and CDR2 SVGAGI. There are 13 residues in the CDR3. Trimming removed 2 bases at V and 3 bases at J, with 7 bases between. CDR3 region: CASSYREDTEAFF. In DNA form, the CDR3 reads TGTGCCAGCAGTTACAGGGAGGACACTGAAGCTTTCTTT.

The rearrangement joins TRBV5-4 to TRBJ2-7; possible D gene TRBD2, 5 bases. V dropped 1 base and J dropped 5 bases, with 16 bases sitting between them. The CDR3 has 15 residues. The germline gives CDR1 SGHNT, CDR2 YYREEE (reference sequence). The CDR3 DNA reads TGTGCCAGCAGCTTGTTCGGGGTACCTAAGGACGAGCAGTACTTC. It specifies CASSLFGVPKDEQYF.

This clonotype was seen a few times. This rearrangement joins TRBV27 to TRBJ1-1, with unresolved D. Germline V lookup: CDR1 MNHEY, CDR2 SMNVEV (reference sequence). Trimming took off 5 bases at V and 1 base at J, with 11 bases between the two ends. The CDR3 length is 14 residues. This CDR3 is CASSVRIGNTEAFF. CDR3 in DNA: TGTGCCAGCAGTGTCAGAATAGGGAACACTGAAGCTTTCTTT.

The V gene is TRBV27, the J gene TRBJ1-6, with D tentatively TRBD1 (5 bases). Germline CDR1 is MNHEY and CDR2 is SMNVEV (reference sequence). The V end lost 7 bases, the J end lost 7 bases, and 20 bases lay between the germline ends. CDR3 length equals 16 residues. This CDR3 reads CASTRLNGRENSPLHF. CDR3 sequence (DNA): TGTGCCAGCACCCGACTAAATGGCAGGGAAAATTCACCCCTCCACTTT.

J is TRBJ1-5 and V is TRBV15; 9 bases align to TRBD1. The CDR3 loop spans 18 amino acids. Germline V gene sequence: CDR1 LNHNV, CDR2 YYDKDF (reference sequence). V lost 3 bases, J lost 1 base, and 10 bases stayed unmatched. DNA of the CDR3: TGTGCCACCAGCAGGGACTCCGGGACAGGGTTCAGCAATCAGCCCCAGCATTTT. This codes for CATSRDSGTGFSNQPQHF.

This clonotype was recorded once. The chain combines TRBV15 with TRBJ1-4; TRBD1 is a possible D gene (6 bases). Germline CDR1 LNHNV, CDR2 YYDKDF (reference sequence). The CDR3 covers 14 residues. The V and J ends lost 7 bases and 7 bases respectively, with 16 bases between them. The CDR3 loop is CATTVQGWGEKLFF. The CDR3 coding sequence is TGTGCCACCACCGTACAGGGATGGGGTGAAAAACTGTTTTTT.

The rearrangement uses TRBV20-1 and TRBJ1-2; D gene ambiguous. The CDR3 covers 14 residues. The germline gives CDR1 DFQATT, CDR2 SNEGSKA (reference sequence). Trimming cost V 0 bases and J 4 bases, with 12 bases left between them. The CDR3 region is CSARDTGVSYGYTF. Written as DNA, the CDR3 is TGCAGTGCTAGAGATACCGGTGTTAGCTATGGCTACACCTTC.

The chain links TRBV6-2 or TRBV6-3 to TRBJ1-2; D is perhaps TRBD1 (6 bases). Trimming shortened V by 2 bases and J by 8 bases, and 15 bases separated the two germline ends. The CDR3 sequence is 14 residues long. The germline V gene has CDR1 MNHEY and CDR2 SVGEGT. The CDR3 DNA is TGTGCCAGCAGTTACACAGGGCGTACCCCCGGCTACACCTTC. Translating gives CASSYTGRTPGYTF.

The chain links TRBV20-1 to TRBJ2-7; D is perhaps TRBD2 (5 bases). V lost 4 bases, J lost 9 bases, and 19 bases lay in between. Germline CDR1 is DFQATT and CDR2 is SNEGSKA (reference sequence). CDR3 size: 13 residues. The CDR3: CSATSAPGMVQYF. DNA of the CDR3: TGCAGTGCTACCTCAGCACCCGGGATGGTGCAGTACTTC.

V usage is TRBV10-1 and J usage is TRBJ1-2; D might be TRBD1 (5 bases). The CDR3 sequence is 13 residues long. V lost 0 bases to trimming and J lost 7 bases, with 9 bases between them. CDR1 is WNHNN, CDR2 SYGVQD, per germline (reference sequence). This CDR3 is CASSESMGTGYTF. The CDR3 DNA reads as TGCGCCAGCAGTGAGTCGATGGGGACTGGCTACACCTTC.

In DNA, the CDR3 is TGTGCCAGCAGTGAGAGTCAGCCCCAGCATTTT. Protein: CASSESQPQHF. The chain joins TRBV2 to TRBJ1-5; no clear D. Trimming stripped 3 bases from V and 6 bases from J, with 3 bases between. This CDR3 has 11 residues. Germline lookup yields CDR1 SNHLY and CDR2 FYNNEI.

The chain combines TRBV27 with TRBJ2-7; 9 nucleotides agree with TRBD1. Looked up from germline, CDR1 is MNHEY and CDR2 is SMNVEV (reference sequence). The CDR3 runs 16 residues. V lost 5 bases, J lost 3 bases, and 11 bases stayed unmatched. The CDR3 region is CASSALTGQGIYEQYF. DNA of the CDR3: TGTGCCAGCAGTGCTTTAACGGGACAGGGCATCTACGAGCAGTACTTC.

J is TRBJ1-5 and V is TRBV7-9, with D possibly matching TRBD1 (5 bases). Germline V gene lookup returns CDR1 SEHNR and CDR2 FQNEAQ (reference sequence). The CDR3 contains 13 residues. Trimming removed 8 bases from V and 5 bases from J, with 13 bases in between. Written as DNA, the CDR3 is TGTGCCAGCTCCCGCGGGGGAGATCAGCCCCAGCATTTT. It translates to CASSRGGDQPQHF.

CDR3 protein: CSARVTNTGELFF. The CDR3 region has the DNA TGCAGTGCTAGAGTGACTAACACCGGGGAGCTGTTTTTT. The rearrangement links TRBV20-1 to TRBJ2-2; D is undetermined. The CDR3 runs 13 residues. Germline V CDR1 and CDR2: DFQATT, SNEGSKA (reference sequence). With 1 base removed from V and 2 bases from J, the gap between germline ends came to 5 bases.

The J gene is TRBJ1-5, the V gene TRBV19; D not resolved. The CDR3 covers 16 residues. The V end was cut by 1 base, the J end by 1 base, with 11 bases between. CDR1 is LNHDA, CDR2 SQIVND, per germline (reference sequence). In nucleotides, the CDR3 is TGTGCCAGTAGTATAGTAAACGGGCAGAGCAATCAGCCCCAGCATTTT. This codes for CASSIVNGQSNQPQHF.

The chain links TRBV5-4 to TRBJ1-3; a possible D gene is TRBD1 (5 bases). V dropped 0 bases and J dropped 2 bases, with 9 bases sitting between them. Germline CDR1 SGHNT, CDR2 YYREEE (reference sequence). This CDR3 has 15 residues. DNA of the CDR3: TGTGCCAGCAGCTTGGATTGGGGCACTGGAAACACCATATATTTT. Translation gives CASSLDWGTGNTIYF.

This chain uses TRBV5-1 with TRBJ1-2, with D possibly being TRBD1 (5 bases). Trimming removed 0 bases at V and 8 bases at J, with 17 bases between. Germline lookup yields CDR1 SGHRS and CDR2 YFSETQ. The CDR3 spans 15 residues. For the CDR3, the DNA is TGCGCCAGCAGCTTGGTGGGGACGGTTTCGGGGGGCTACACCTTC. This encodes CASSLVGTVSGGYTF.

The sample holds a few counts of this clonotype. The chain carries TRBV28 and TRBJ1-1; D unclear. Germline V CDR1 and CDR2: MDHEN, SYDVKM. Trimming removed 11 bases from V and 4 bases from J, with 11 bases in between. The CDR3 is 11 residues long. Here the CDR3 reads CAYGGGTEAFF. The CDR3 nucleotides read TGTGCCTATGGCGGAGGCACTGAAGCTTTCTTT. The entire variable domain, with the rest obtained from reference TRBV28 and TRBJ1-1, is as follows: DVKVTQSSRYLVKRTGEKVFLECVQDMDHENMFWYRQDPGLGLRLIYFSYDVKMKEKGDIPEGYSVSREKKERFSLILESASTNQTSMYLCAYGGGTEAFFGQGTRLTVV.

This chain joins TRBV6-2 or TRBV6-3 and TRBJ2-5; 7 bases fit TRBD1. V lost 8 bases and J lost 2; bases outside the gene matches: 5. Germline V gives CDR1 MNHEY, CDR2 SVGEGT. This CDR3 contains 13 residues. This CDR3 reads CASERGRQETQYF. CDR3 bases: TGTGCCAGCGAGAGGGGGCGGCAAGAGACCCAGTACTTC.

There are a few counts of this clonotype. The V call is TRBV20-1, the J call TRBJ2-6; D remains ambiguous. Germline V gene data show CDR1 as DFQATT and CDR2 as SNEGSKA (reference sequence). The CDR3 runs 14 residues. In DNA form, the CDR3 reads TGCAGCGCACTGGTGCTTGCTGGGGCCAACGTCCTGACTTTC. It is translated as CSALVLAGANVLTF.

This clonotype has just a few counts. This chain links TRBV12-3 or TRBV12-4 with TRBJ2-2, with 8 bases that match TRBD2. CDR3 size: 13 residues. V dropped 6 bases and J dropped 6; count of bases not matched to a gene: 3. CDR3 nucleotides: TGTGCCAGCAGCCGGACTAGCCCCGGGGAGCTGTTTTTT. Translated: CASSRTSPGELFF.

This clonotype was recorded a few times. This sequence joins TRBV11-3 and TRBJ2-5, with 10 bases matching TRBD1. The CDR3 has 14 amino acids. Germline loops: CDR1 SGHNT, CDR2 YENEEA. V lost 5 bases to trimming and J lost 5 bases; unmatched junction nucleotides: 5. The CDR3 nucleotides are TGTGCCAGCAGCCCGGGGACAGGGGTTGAGACCCAGTACTTC. As protein: CASSPGTGVETQYF. The complete variable domain, with remaining parts taken from reference TRBV11-3 and TRBJ2-5, reads EAGVVQSPRYKIIEKKQPVAFWCNPISGHNTLYWYLQNLGQGPELLIRYENEEAVDDSQLPKDRFSAERLKGVDSTLKIQPAELGDSAVYLCASSPGTGVETQYFGPGTRLLVL.

This sequence joins TRBV6-4 and TRBJ2-1; possible D gene TRBD2, 6 bases. CDR1 and CDR2 from the germline V gene are MRHNA and SNTAGT. Between the trimmed V and J ends, which lost 7 bases and 5 bases, there was a span of 15 bases. This CDR3 contains 14 residues. As DNA, the CDR3 is TGTGCCAGCAACCTGACTAGTGACCACAATGAGCAGTTCTTC. Translation gives CASNLTSDHNEQFF.

J is TRBJ2-1 and V is TRBV6-2 or TRBV6-3, with 7 bases lining up with TRBD2. The CDR3 contains 15 residues. CDR1 and CDR2 from the germline V gene are MNHEY and SVGEGT. V shed 8 bases, J shed 0 bases, and the junction held 7 bases outside the gene matches. In DNA, the CDR3 is TGTGCCAGCGCATCGCGGGGGAGCTCCTACAATGAGCAGTTCTTC. Translated, it gives CASASRGSSYNEQFF.

This clonotype was counted only a few times. The chain combines TRBV25-1 with TRBJ2-1; D may be TRBD2 (5 bases). This CDR3 has 15 residues. With 4 bases removed from V and 4 bases from J, the gap between germline ends came to 14 bases. The germline gives CDR1 MGHDK, CDR2 SYGVNS. The CDR3 coding sequence is TGTGCCAGCAGTGGCCAGCGGTTAACTTACAATGAGCAGTTCTTC. As protein: CASSGQRLTYNEQFF.

The chain links TRBV19 to TRBJ1-1; 7 bases align to TRBD1. J lost 4 bases, V lost 7 bases, and 6 bases had no gene match. The CDR3 is 13 residues long. Germline loops: CDR1 LNHDA, CDR2 SQIVND (reference sequence). The CDR3 loop is CASTGTDVTEAFF. The CDR3 DNA is TGTGCCAGTACGGGGACAGACGTCACTGAAGCTTTCTTT.

This clonotype was observed a few times. V usage is TRBV30 and J usage is TRBJ1-2, with 7 bases aligning to TRBD1. Germline V gene sequence: CDR1 GTSNPN, CDR2 SVGIG (reference sequence). With 2 bases clipped from V and 8 bases from J, the junction kept 8 bases outside the gene matches. The CDR3 sequence is 13 residues long. The CDR3 DNA follows: TGTGCCTGGAGTCCGAGGACAGGTGCAGGCTACACCTTC. Translation: CAWSPRTGAGYTF.

The CDR3 coding sequence is TGTGCCAGCAGCCTAAGGACAGGATTGGACGAGCAGTACTTC. It yields the protein CASSLRTGLDEQYF. The V gene is TRBV6-1, the J gene TRBJ2-7; 7 nucleotides line up with TRBD1. Losses at the gene ends were 6 bases for V and 5 bases for J; bases not matched to a gene: 10. Germline CDR1 reads MNHNS; CDR2 reads SASEGT. CDR3 length: 14 amino acids.